One and the same sample provided the 27 T cell receptor beta chains below, sequenced in a study of memory CD4+ T cells and cytomegalovirus serostatus. Single viable CD3+CD4+CD8-CD45RO+ cells were sorted as the memory CD4+ T cells. Produced via immunoSEQ multiplex PCR; TCRdb's table is partial and in-frame only. The table records around 30,000 clones, around 76% of them present only once. The specimen was memory CD4+ T cells from blood. The receptors come from an adult in good health and CMV-seronegative. Some clones in this sample may be carry-over from other donors' samples.

The CDR3 spells CATRMAGGPYEQYF. The CDR3 nucleotides are TGTGCCACCCGTATGGCCGGGGGTCCCTACGAGCAGTACTTC. This chain joins TRBV6-5 and TRBJ2-7, with D tentatively TRBD2 (6 bases). From germline, CDR1 is MNHEY and CDR2 SVGAGI. Trimming pared 10 bases from V and 2 bases from J, leaving 18 bases between. The CDR3 length is 14 residues.

The chain recombines TRBV5-1 with TRBJ2-1, with D perhaps assigned TRBD1 or TRBD2 (5 bases each). The CDR3 has 12 amino acids. Germline CDR1 is SGHRS and CDR2 is YFSETQ. V lost 0 bases, J lost 7 bases, and 5 bases lay in between. CDR3 sequence reads: CASSLGGNEQFF. Written as DNA, the CDR3 is TGCGCCAGCAGCTTGGGGGGGAATGAGCAGTTCTTC.

The chain couples TRBV6-6 to TRBJ1-3; D unresolved. V lost 6 bases to trimming and J lost 4 bases, with 19 bases between them. The CDR3 contains 16 residues. The germline V gene encodes CDR1 MNHNY and CDR2 SVGAGI (reference sequence). The CDR3 loop reads CASREILWARGNTIYF. The CDR3 DNA sequence: TGTGCCAGCAGAGAGATTTTATGGGCAAGGGGAAACACCATATATTTT.

This chain links TRBV19 with TRBJ1-1, with a weak D call TRBD1 (6 bases). Trimming pared 5 bases from V and 6 bases from J, leaving 13 bases between. The CDR3 has 13 residues. Germline CDR1 reads LNHDA; CDR2 reads SQIVND (reference sequence). CDR3 region: CASSEQGGSEAFF. DNA for the CDR3: TGTGCCAGTAGTGAACAGGGAGGGTCTGAAGCTTTCTTT. Based on the CDR3 plus reference TRBV19 and TRBJ1-1, the full variable domain is DGGITQSPKYLFRKEGQNVTLSCEQNLNHDAMYWYRQDPGQGLRLIYYSQIVNDFQKGDIAEGYSVSREKKESFPLTVTSAQKNPTAFYLCASSEQGGSEAFFGQGTRLTVV.

This clone was counted once. The sample carries other DNA sequences with the same CDR3. The rearrangement links TRBV6-1 to TRBJ1-5, with TRBD1 identical over 10 bases. Losses at the gene ends were 10 bases for V and 5 bases for J; bases not matched to a gene: 11. Germline values: CDR1 MNHNS, CDR2 SASEGT. The CDR3 is 15 amino acids. CDR3 loop: CATYSAGTGDQPQHF. CDR3 DNA sequence: TGTGCCACCTATTCGGCCGGGACAGGGGATCAGCCCCAGCATTTT.

This clone has only a few counts. CDR3 DNA sequence: TGCGCCAGCAGTCTAGTCCGGGACGGTGTTACCGGGGAGCTGTTTTTT. It encodes CASSLVRDGVTGELFF. The V call is TRBV23-1, the J call TRBJ2-2, with D perhaps being TRBD1 or TRBD2 (5 bases each). TRBV23-1 qualifies as an ORF whose function is uncertain. This CDR3 comprises 16 residues. V was trimmed by 4 bases and J by 5 bases, leaving 17 bases between them.

The J gene is TRBJ1-1, the V gene TRBV9; D might be TRBD1 (5 bases). The V gene lost 0 bases and the J gene lost 2 bases, with 11 bases spanning the gap. The length of the CDR3 is 15 residues. From germline, CDR1 is SGDLS and CDR2 YYNGEE. For the CDR3, the DNA is TGTGCCAGCAGCGTAGATTTCGGGGGTAACACTGAAGCTTTCTTT. Translated, it gives CASSVDFGGNTEAFF.

The chain combines TRBV10-1 with TRBJ1-5; D call uncertain. Trimming took 3 bases from V and 5 from J, leaving 5 bases between them. Germline V CDR1 and CDR2: WNHNN, SYGVQD (reference sequence). There are 12 residues in the CDR3. This CDR3 is CASSETHQPQHF. CDR3 nucleotides: TGCGCCAGCAGTGAAACCCATCAGCCCCAGCATTTT.

The chain links TRBV6-1 to TRBJ1-1; 8 bases map to TRBD1. V lost 5 bases and J lost 9; bases outside the gene matches: 5. Germline V gene data show CDR1 as MNHNS and CDR2 as SASEGT. This CDR3 is 12 amino acids long. CDR3 residues: CASSRGQGQAFF. CDR3 DNA sequence: TGTGCCAGCAGTCGAGGACAGGGCCAAGCTTTCTTT.

The J gene is TRBJ2-6, the V gene TRBV5-1, with D possibly TRBD2 on 5 matching bases. This CDR3 contains 17 residues. V was cut by 0 bases and J by 2 bases, with 12 bases left in between. Germline V lookup: CDR1 SGHRS, CDR2 YFSETQ. This CDR3 reads CASSLVSGGAGANVLTF. CDR3 DNA sequence: TGCGCCAGCAGCTTGGTCTCTGGAGGCGCTGGGGCCAACGTCCTGACTTTC.

This chain joins TRBV12-5 and TRBJ2-4, with D tentatively TRBD1 or TRBD2 (5 bases each). The V gene lost 6 bases and the J gene lost 9 bases, with 18 bases spanning the gap. This CDR3 is built from 14 residues. Germline V CDR1 and CDR2: LGHNT, FRNRAP. CDR3 in DNA: TGTGCTAGTGGCCTTGGGACCGCGTGGGGCATTCAGTACTTC. Protein: CASGLGTAWGIQYF.

V and J are TRBV5-8 and TRBJ1-1, with a tentative D call TRBD1 (5 bases). Germline values: CDR1 SGHTS, CDR2 YDEGEE. The V end lost 3 bases, the J end lost 0 bases, and 12 bases lay between the germline ends. This CDR3 region has 15 residues. CDR3 coding DNA: TGTGCCAGCAGCTCGCATGGGACCTTGAACACTGAAGCTTTCTTT. Protein product: CASSSHGTLNTEAFF. Full variable domain (rest looked up from reference TRBV5-8 and TRBJ1-1): EAGVTQSPTHLIKTRGQQATLRCSPISGHTSVYWYQQALGLGLQFLLWYDEGEERNRGNFPPRFSGRQFPNYSSELNVNALELEDSALYLCASSSHGTLNTEAFFGQGTRLTVV.

This clone was observed once. The rearrangement links TRBV6-5 to TRBJ1-6; maybe TRBD1 (5 bases). From germline, CDR1 is MNHEY and CDR2 SVGAGI. With 4 bases removed from V and 9 bases from J, the gap between germline ends came to 13 bases. The CDR3 loop spans 14 amino acids. CDR3 sequence reads: CASSSRASSSPLHF. CDR3 sequence (DNA): TGTGCCAGCAGTTCCAGGGCGTCCAGTTCACCCCTCCACTTT.

This chain links TRBV5-6 with TRBJ1-2, with D unclear. This CDR3 region has 15 residues. The germline CDR1 and CDR2 sequences are SGHDT and YYEEEE. Trimming removed 4 bases from V and 6 bases from J, with 19 bases in between. The DNA for the CDR3 is TGTGCCAGCAGCCTATCCCATATCCCCCAAGATGGCTACACCTTC. It yields the protein CASSLSHIPQDGYTF.

This clone has only a few counts. This chain joins TRBV6-1 and TRBJ1-1; no firm D call. V lost 4 bases and J 2 bases, leaving 5 bases between the germline ends. Germline V gives CDR1 MNHNS, CDR2 SASEGT. The CDR3 loop spans 12 amino acids. CDR3 sequence (DNA): TGTGCCAGCAGTGCGGACAACACTGAAGCTTTCTTT. It specifies CASSADNTEAFF.

J is TRBJ2-1 and V is TRBV6-5; maybe TRBD2 (5 bases). The CDR3 sequence is 15 residues long. Germline V gene lookup returns CDR1 MNHEY and CDR2 SVGAGI. Deletions cut 5 bases from V and 0 bases from J, with 11 bases between. DNA of the CDR3: TGTGCCAGCAGTCCTCTAGCTAGCTCCTACAATGAGCAGTTCTTC. Protein sequence: CASSPLASSYNEQFF.

The gene calls are TRBV2 and TRBJ1-5, with D possibly being TRBD1 (6 bases). With 6 bases removed from V and 4 bases from J, the gap between germline ends came to 13 bases. The CDR3 covers 14 residues. The germline gives CDR1 SNHLY, CDR2 FYNNEI. In DNA, the CDR3 is TGTGCCAGCAGCTCTACAGGGTCGAATCAGCCCCAGCATTTT. Residues: CASSSTGSNQPQHF.

CDR3 protein: CASSGVGGAPDTQYF. The CDR3, as DNA: TGTGCCAGCAGCGGGGTTGGAGGGGCCCCAGATACGCAGTATTTT. The V call is TRBV9, the J call TRBJ2-3, with a possible D match to TRBD2 (6 bases). Trimming stripped 3 bases from V and 4 bases from J, with 15 bases between. This CDR3 has 15 amino acids. Germline values: CDR1 SGDLS, CDR2 YYNGEE.

This chain uses TRBV6-6 with TRBJ1-1; the D is unclear. This CDR3 region has 13 residues. V was cut by 5 bases and J by 5 bases, with 12 bases left in between. CDR1 MNHNY and CDR2 SVGAGI come from the germline V gene (reference sequence). In DNA form, the CDR3 reads TGTGCCAGCAGTCGGGAAGGGAGGACTGAAGCTTTCTTT. As protein: CASSREGRTEAFF.

This clone was found once. The chain carries TRBV9 and TRBJ2-2; 7 nucleotides agree with TRBD1. CDR1 and CDR2 (germline): SGDLS, YYNGEE. The CDR3 totals 16 residues. V lost 2 bases to trimming and J lost 5 bases; unmatched junction nucleotides: 9. The CDR3 region is CASSVGTVSRTGELFF. In DNA, the CDR3 is TGTGCCAGCAGCGTCGGGACAGTGAGTCGGACCGGGGAGCTGTTTTTT.

The V and J genes are TRBV28 and TRBJ2-2, with 7 bases that match TRBD2. This CDR3 has 14 residues. Germline trimming cut 3 bases from V and 5 bases from J; bases unmatched to any gene: 3. Germline lookup yields CDR1 MDHEN and CDR2 SYDVKM. CDR3 DNA: TGTGCCAGCAGTTTTGCGGGAGATACCGGGGAGCTGTTTTTT. Residues: CASSFAGDTGELFF.

This chain uses TRBV28 with TRBJ1-6; D is perhaps TRBD1 (6 bases). Germline-derived CDR1 and CDR2 are MDHEN and SYDVKM. Between the trimmed V and J ends, which lost 4 bases and 10 bases, there was a span of 17 bases. CDR3 length: 15 amino acids. The CDR3 is CASSSTQGSRSPLHF. The CDR3 DNA is TGTGCCAGCAGTTCAACCCAGGGGTCCAGGTCACCCCTCCACTTT.

This chain links TRBV9 with TRBJ1-5; weak D call: TRBD1 (6 bases). The CDR3 contains 15 residues. CDR1 is SGDLS and CDR2 is YYNGEE in the germline V gene. Trimming shortened V by 0 bases and J by 4 bases, and 11 bases separated the two germline ends. For the CDR3, the DNA is TGTGCCAGCAGCGTAGGGACAGTTGAAAATCAGCCCCAGCATTTT. Its protein product is CASSVGTVENQPQHF.

V gene TRBV2 combines with J gene TRBJ1-1; 8 nucleotides agree with TRBD1. The CDR3 is made up of 19 amino acids. V shed 3 bases, J shed 5 bases, and the junction held 20 bases outside the gene matches. Germline lookup yields CDR1 SNHLY and CDR2 FYNNEI. CDR3 nucleotide sequence: TGTGCCAGCAGTGATGGTCGATTAAGCCTTCCGGACAGGGAGACTGAAGCTTTCTTT. This translates into CASSDGRLSLPDRETEAFF.

The rearrangement links TRBV10-1 to TRBJ2-7; D is ambiguous. CDR3 size: 14 residues. Germline V gene lookup returns CDR1 WNHNN and CDR2 SYGVQD (reference sequence). V was clipped by 3 bases and J by 5 bases, with 14 bases between them. The CDR3, as DNA: TGCGCCAGCAGTGAACGGACCGAGAATCACGAGCAGTACTTC. Its protein product is CASSERTENHEQYF.

This rearrangement joins TRBV16 to TRBJ1-2; D remains ambiguous. This CDR3 is built from 16 residues. V was pared by 2 bases and J by 1 base, with 14 bases between. The germline V gene has CDR1 KGHSY and CDR2 FQNENV. The CDR3 DNA follows: TGTGCCAGCAGCCAAGATGGGCTGCCGTATAACTATGGCTACACCTTC. It encodes CASSQDGLPYNYGYTF.

The chain uses TRBV7-6 and TRBJ1-3; D gene ambiguous. This CDR3 is 16 amino acids long. Trimming shortened V by 1 base and J by 4 bases, and 14 bases separated the two germline ends. Germline V CDR1 and CDR2: SGHVS, FNYEAQ. The CDR3 is CASSLDHNLGGNTIYF. The DNA for the CDR3 is TGTGCCAGCAGCTTAGATCACAACTTGGGGGGAAACACCATATATTTT.